A single sample gave rise to the 31 T cell receptor beta chains below, sequenced in a study of T cell responses to AZD1222 COVID-19 vaccine. Libraries were prepared by immunoSEQ multiplex PCR; TCRdb keeps only in-frame clonotypes and omits some of them. This sample has some 150,000 clones, with approximately 90% found just once. Specimen: peripheral blood, collected on day 0 of AZD1222 vaccination. The source is an adult in good health.

V is TRBV4-3 and J is TRBJ2-6; D perhaps matches TRBD2 (6 bases). There are 16 residues in the CDR3. V lost 3 bases, J lost 0 bases, and 9 bases lay in between. Germline CDR1 and CDR2: LGHNA and YSLEER. The CDR3 nucleotides are TGCGCCAGCAGCCAGGGGAGGATCTCTGGGGCCAACGTCCTGACTTTC. Its translation: CASSQGRISGANVLTF.

The V call is TRBV27, the J call TRBJ2-6; D is possibly TRBD1 (6 bases). The CDR3 totals 15 residues. The germline V gene encodes CDR1 MNHEY and CDR2 SMNVEV (reference sequence). Trimming took 6 bases from V and 0 from J, leaving 9 bases between them. The CDR3: CASRTGFSGANVLTF. Written as DNA, the CDR3 is TGTGCCAGCAGGACAGGTTTCTCTGGGGCCAACGTCCTGACTTTC.

The J gene is TRBJ1-1, the V gene TRBV5-5; unclear D gene. The CDR3 sequence is 13 residues long. V was pared by 0 bases and J by 1 base, with 4 bases between. In germline, CDR1 is SGHKS, CDR2 YYEKEE (reference sequence). CDR3 residues: CASSLAGNTEAFF. The CDR3 DNA is TGTGCCAGCAGCTTGGCCGGGAACACTGAAGCTTTCTTT. The full variable domain, completed using reference TRBV5-5 and TRBJ1-1, is DAGVTQSPTHLIKTRGQQVTLRCSPISGHKSVSWYQQVLGQGPQFIFQYYEKEERGRGNFPDRFSARQFPNYSSELNVNALLLGDSALYLCASSLAGNTEAFFGQGTRLTVV.

This rearrangement joins TRBV4-3 to TRBJ1-1; D call uncertain. Trimming removed 0 bases from V and 1 base from J, with 12 bases in between. Germline CDR1 LGHNA, CDR2 YSLEER. There are 16 residues in the CDR3. The CDR3 DNA follows: TGCGCCAGCAGCCAAGATACCCCCGCGGGGAACACTGAAGCTTTCTTT. Its translation is CASSQDTPAGNTEAFF.

The chain couples TRBV29-1 to TRBJ1-2; D is uncertain. Trimming stripped 4 bases from V and 7 bases from J, with 13 bases between. Germline values: CDR1 SQVTM, CDR2 ANQGSEA. There are 12 residues in the CDR3. The CDR3 spells CSVVSGYSGYTF. CDR3 DNA: TGCAGCGTTGTTTCGGGGTACAGTGGCTACACCTTC.

The chain couples TRBV7-9 to TRBJ1-5; D remains unclear. Germline-derived CDR1 and CDR2 are SEHNR and FQNEAQ (reference sequence). CDR3 length: 15 amino acids. The V end was cut by 1 base, the J end by 4 bases, with 11 bases between. The CDR3 protein is CASSLDPGENQPQHF. The CDR3 coding sequence is TGTGCCAGCAGCTTAGACCCTGGGGAAAATCAGCCCCAGCATTTT.

V gene TRBV10-2 combines with J gene TRBJ2-2; 11 bases map to TRBD2. V gave up 3 bases and J gave up 5 bases; unmatched junction bases: 5. Germline loops: CDR1 WSHSY, CDR2 SAAADI. The CDR3 runs 16 residues. The CDR3 region is CASSEPSGRKTGELFF. CDR3 nucleotides: TGCGCCAGCAGTGAACCTAGCGGGAGGAAAACCGGGGAGCTGTTTTTT.

This chain links TRBV18 with TRBJ1-2, with 8 positions matching TRBD1. Germline CDR1 KGHSH, CDR2 LQKENI. The CDR3 sequence is 14 residues long. The V segment lost 4 bases and the J segment 7 bases; nucleotides outside the gene matches: 8. CDR3 coding DNA: TGTGCCAGCTCACTAGGGCAGGGGGCCGGTGGCTACACCTTC. As protein: CASSLGQGAGGYTF.

The J gene is TRBJ2-7, the V gene TRBV30; 7 bases map to TRBD2. Per the germline V gene, CDR1 is GTSNPN and CDR2 is SVGIG (reference sequence). V lost 1 base and J lost 2; bases outside the gene matches: 8. This CDR3 spans 15 amino acids. CDR3 sequence reads: CAWSGGRHRAYEQYF. The CDR3 DNA reads TGTGCCTGGAGTGGCGGGAGACACCGGGCCTACGAGCAGTACTTC. Drawing the rest from reference TRBV30 and TRBJ2-7, the complete variable domain is SQTIHQWPATLVQPVGSPLSLECTVEGTSNPNLYWYRQAAGRGLQLLFYSVGIGQISSEVPQNLSASRPQDRQFILSSKKLLLSDSGFYLCAWSGGRHRAYEQYFGPGTRLTVT.

This chain connects TRBV21-1 to TRBJ2-7. TRBV21-1 is deemed a pseudogene. The CDR3 length is 14 residues. The CDR3 DNA is TGTGCCAGCAAAGGCCCGGACGACGGCTACGAGCAGTACTTC. Translating it yields CASKGPDDGYEQYF.

This clone was observed a handful of times. This chain joins TRBV10-1 and TRBJ2-3; no definite D call. The length of the CDR3 is 15 residues. Germline CDR1 and CDR2: WNHNN and SYGVQD (reference sequence). Trimming took off 0 bases at V and 0 bases at J, with 7 bases between the two ends. This CDR3 is CASSESVHSTDTQYF. The DNA of the CDR3 is TGCGCCAGCAGTGAGTCGGTCCATAGCACAGATACGCAGTATTTT.

This sequence joins TRBV5-6 and TRBJ2-7; 10 bases line up with TRBD2. V lost 1 base to trimming and J lost 6 bases; unmatched junction nucleotides: 7. Germline V gene sequence: CDR1 SGHDT, CDR2 YYEEEE. CDR3 size: 15 residues. As DNA, the CDR3 is TGTGCCAGCAGCTTGCAGCTAGCGGGAGTAAGCGAGCAGTACTTC. Its protein product is CASSLQLAGVSEQYF.

The gene calls are TRBV5-1 and TRBJ2-2, with 7 bases aligning to TRBD2. The CDR3 totals 16 residues. Trimming cost V 4 bases and J 4 bases; bases outside gene matches: 10. Germline V gene sequence: CDR1 SGHRS, CDR2 YFSETQ. CDR3 nucleotide sequence: TGCGCCAGCAGCCCGCTCGGGACTACCCTCACCGGGGAGCTGTTTTTT. Residues: CASSPLGTTLTGELFF.

This chain connects TRBV28 to TRBJ1-5; 7 bases fit TRBD1. Trimming removed 6 bases from V and 4 bases from J; junction bases left unmatched: 9. There are 15 residues in the CDR3. Germline loops: CDR1 MDHEN, CDR2 SYDVKM. CDR3 residues: CASSPDRRLNQPQHF. The CDR3 nucleotides are TGTGCCAGCAGCCCGGACAGGCGGCTGAATCAGCCCCAGCATTTT.

This clone has a handful of counts. CDR3 residues: CASRAPGQALYGYTF. In DNA, the CDR3 is TGCGCCAGCAGGGCCCCGGGACAGGCCCTTTATGGCTACACCTTC. This chain joins TRBV5-1 and TRBJ1-2, with TRBD1 matching 8 bases. V trimming: 5 bases; J trimming: 5 bases; junction bases outside the gene matches: 11. The CDR3 contains 15 residues. Germline assignment: CDR1 SGHRS and CDR2 YFSETQ.

CDR3 sequence (DNA): TGTGCCAGCAGCCACCCCGGGGAACGTTATGGCTACACCTTC. Translating gives CASSHPGERYGYTF. This sequence joins TRBV3-1 (or the pseudogene TRBV3-2) and TRBJ1-2; D call uncertain. V lost 3 bases and J 5 bases, leaving 13 bases between the germline ends. The CDR3 consists of 14 residues. Germline assignment: CDR1 LGHDT and CDR2 YNNKEL (reference sequence).

DNA of the CDR3: TGTGCCAGCAGGGCCGGGAGGGACCAACGGGAGAATGAGCAGTTCTTC. Translated: CASRAGRDQRENEQFF. V is TRBV6-6 and J is TRBJ2-1, with 8 bases fitting TRBD2. Trimming removed 6 bases from V and 7 bases from J; junction bases left unmatched: 14. Germline loops: CDR1 MNHNY, CDR2 SVGAGI (reference sequence). The CDR3 covers 16 residues.

This chain uses TRBV20-1 with TRBJ2-1; D call uncertain. Germline lookup yields CDR1 DFQATT and CDR2 SNEGSKA (reference sequence). The CDR3 extends over 11 amino acids. V was clipped by 6 bases and J by 5 bases, with 8 bases between them. The CDR3 sequence: CSAMPNNEQFF. CDR3 sequence (DNA): TGCAGTGCCATGCCCAACAATGAGCAGTTCTTC.

The gene calls are TRBV24-1 and TRBJ2-7; TRBD2 agrees at 11 bases. The CDR3 is made up of 16 amino acids. CDR1 and CDR2 (germline): KGHDR, SFDVKD. V lost 4 bases to trimming and J lost 6 bases; unmatched junction nucleotides: 10. The DNA of the CDR3 is TGTGCCACCAGTGACAGTACTAGCGGGAGTCCCACCGAGCAGTACTTC. It yields the protein CATSDSTSGSPTEQYF.

The chain combines TRBV9 with TRBJ2-1, with D possibly being TRBD2 (6 bases). Germline lookup yields CDR1 SGDLS and CDR2 YYNGEE. The CDR3 length is 14 residues. V lost 3 bases and J lost 9, with 16 bases in between. The CDR3 reads CASSASGTSPEQFF. The DNA for the CDR3 is TGTGCCAGCAGCGCCTCCGGGACTTCCCCTGAGCAGTTCTTC.

V usage is TRBV5-6 and J usage is TRBJ1-3; no clear D. The ends were cut back, 8 bases at V and 0 bases at J, with 15 bases in the middle. Germline V gene lookup returns CDR1 SGHDT and CDR2 YYEEEE. The CDR3 extends over 15 amino acids. The CDR3 here is CASARSPLSGNTIYF. The CDR3 nucleotides read TGTGCCAGTGCCCGCTCCCCCCTCTCTGGAAACACCATATATTTT.

This clone was observed once. The chain has TRBV5-6 and TRBJ1-5; D is undetermined. V lost 4 bases to trimming and J lost 1 base, with 9 bases between them. Per germline, CDR1 SGHDT and CDR2 YYEEEE. CDR3 length equals 14 residues. CDR3 sequence (DNA): TGTGCCAGCAGCCGCCCGGGGAGCAATCAGCCCCAGCATTTT. This translates into CASSRPGSNQPQHF. Together with reference TRBV5-6 and TRBJ1-5, the CDR3 gives the full variable domain: DAGVTQSPTHLIKTRGQQVTLRCSPKSGHDTVSWYQQALGQGPQFIFQYYEEEERQRGNFPDRFSGHQFPNYSSELNVNALLLGDSALYLCASSRPGSNQPQHFGDGTRLSIL.

This chain links TRBV27 with TRBJ2-7, with D possibly called TRBD1 or TRBD2 (6 bases each). The CDR3 covers 14 residues. The germline gives CDR1 MNHEY, CDR2 SMNVEV (reference sequence). V was shortened by 3 bases and J by 3 bases, with 12 bases between the two germline ends. The CDR3 coding sequence is TGTGCCAGCAGTTTCGGGGGCGGGGACTACGAGCAGTACTTC. Translating gives CASSFGGGDYEQYF.

This chain connects TRBV5-4 to TRBJ2-1, with TRBD2 matching 8 bases. V lost 4 bases and J lost 6; bases outside the gene matches: 15. Germline V CDR1 and CDR2: SGHNT, YYREEE (reference sequence). The CDR3 runs 17 residues. The CDR3 loop is CASSPTASGSLSNEQFF. CDR3 coding DNA: TGTGCCAGCAGCCCCACCGCTAGCGGGTCCCTTAGCAATGAGCAGTTCTTC.

The rearrangement joins TRBV7-8 to TRBJ2-3, with unresolved D. The CDR3 is made up of 16 amino acids. V lost 5 bases to trimming and J lost 0 bases, with 15 bases between them. The germline V gene encodes CDR1 SGHVS and CDR2 FQNEAQ. The CDR3 bases are TGTGCCAGCAGCCATACCCCTAGGTATAGCACAGATACGCAGTATTTT. It codes for CASSHTPRYSTDTQYF.

The rearrangement uses TRBV7-2 and TRBJ1-2; 9 bases map to TRBD1. The CDR3 extends over 14 amino acids. The V gene end was trimmed by 5 bases and the J gene end by 8 bases; junction bases not matched to a gene: 9. Germline CDR1 is SGHTA and CDR2 is FQGNSA. The chain's CDR3 is CASSVQGQGGGYTF. CDR3 in DNA: TGTGCCAGCAGCGTTCAGGGACAGGGTGGCGGCTACACCTTC.

A single count supports this clone. V gene TRBV7-9 combines with J gene TRBJ1-4; no reliable D call. This CDR3 contains 13 residues. Germline CDR1 reads SEHNR; CDR2 reads FQNEAQ (reference sequence). The V and J ends lost 1 base and 7 bases respectively, with 7 bases between them. CDR3 coding DNA: TGTGCCAGCAGCTTAGGAGGGAGTGAAAAACTGTTTTTT. It specifies CASSLGGSEKLFF.

The chain is built from TRBV19 and TRBJ2-5, with D possibly called TRBD1 or TRBD2 (5 bases each). Trimming shortened V by 6 bases and J by 4 bases, and 15 bases separated the two germline ends. Germline V gene sequence: CDR1 LNHDA, CDR2 SQIVND (reference sequence). The CDR3 is 14 residues long. The CDR3 DNA sequence: TGTGCCAGTAGCCTGGGGGTTTCGAGAGAGACCCAGTACTTC. Amino acids: CASSLGVSRETQYF.

The chain employs TRBV6-6 and TRBJ2-5; D possibly corresponds to TRBD2 (6 bases). Germline V lookup: CDR1 MNHNY, CDR2 SVGAGI (reference sequence). Trimming cost V 0 bases and J 3 bases, with 8 bases left between them. The CDR3 consists of 14 residues. The CDR3 loop is CASSYSGLKETQYF. Written as DNA, the CDR3 is TGTGCCAGCAGTTACTCGGGACTCAAAGAGACCCAGTACTTC.

This clone was seen only once. The J gene is TRBJ1-2, the V gene TRBV28; D not resolved. With 10 bases removed from V and 1 base from J, the gap between germline ends came to 13 bases. CDR1 and CDR2 (germline): MDHEN, SYDVKM. The length of the CDR3 is 13 residues. In nucleotides, the CDR3 is TGTGCCACCCCTCAGAGGGATAACTATGGCTACACCTTC. It codes for CATPQRDNYGYTF.

The chain joins TRBV19 to TRBJ2-7, with 8 nucleotides matching TRBD1. V lost 4 bases and J lost 5; bases outside the gene matches: 7. The CDR3 covers 14 residues. Germline lookup yields CDR1 LNHDA and CDR2 SQIVND (reference sequence). The CDR3 spells CASSKAGGLNEQYF. In DNA, the CDR3 is TGTGCCAGTAGTAAGGCAGGGGGCTTGAACGAGCAGTACTTC.